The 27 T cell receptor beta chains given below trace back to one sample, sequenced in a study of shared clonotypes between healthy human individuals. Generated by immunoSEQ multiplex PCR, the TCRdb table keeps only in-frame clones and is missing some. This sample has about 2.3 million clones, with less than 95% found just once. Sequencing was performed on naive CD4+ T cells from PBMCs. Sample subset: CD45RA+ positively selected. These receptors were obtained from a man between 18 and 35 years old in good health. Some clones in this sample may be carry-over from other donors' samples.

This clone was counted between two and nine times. CDR3 sequence: CASDTGQGADEQYF. CDR3 coding DNA: TGCGCCAGCGATACGGGACAGGGGGCTGACGAGCAGTACTTC. V gene TRBV5-1 combines with J gene TRBJ2-7, with 12 bases aligning to TRBD1. The germline V gene encodes CDR1 SGHRS and CDR2 YFSETQ. V gave up 7 bases and J gave up 5 bases; unmatched junction bases: 7. This CDR3 comprises 14 residues.

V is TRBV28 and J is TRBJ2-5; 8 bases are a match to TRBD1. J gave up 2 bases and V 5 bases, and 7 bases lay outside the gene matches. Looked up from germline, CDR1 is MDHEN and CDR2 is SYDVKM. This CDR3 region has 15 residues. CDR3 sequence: CASSRTGSRQETQYF. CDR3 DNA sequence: TGTGCCAGCAGTAGGACAGGGAGCCGTCAAGAGACCCAGTACTTC.

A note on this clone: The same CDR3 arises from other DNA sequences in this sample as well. CDR3 in DNA: TGCGCCAGCAGCTTGGTGGGGGGGATGAACACTGAAGCTTTCTTT. Encoded protein: CASSLVGGMNTEAFF. The rearrangement links TRBV5-1 to TRBJ1-1; weak D call: TRBD1 (5 bases). The V gene's germline CDR1 is SGHRS and CDR2 YFSETQ. V lost 0 bases to trimming and J lost 0 bases, with 9 bases between them. The CDR3 has 15 residues.

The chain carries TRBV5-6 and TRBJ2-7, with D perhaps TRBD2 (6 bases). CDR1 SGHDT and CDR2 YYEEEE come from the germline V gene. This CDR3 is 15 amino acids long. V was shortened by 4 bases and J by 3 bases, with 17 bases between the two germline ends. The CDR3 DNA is TGTGCCAGCAGCCCCGGCACGGGAGCGGTCTACGAGCAGTACTTC. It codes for CASSPGTGAVYEQYF.

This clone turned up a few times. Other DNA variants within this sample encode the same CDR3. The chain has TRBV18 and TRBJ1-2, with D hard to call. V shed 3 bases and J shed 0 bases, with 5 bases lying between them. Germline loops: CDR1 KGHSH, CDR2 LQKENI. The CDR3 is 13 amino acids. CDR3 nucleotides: TGTGCCAGCTCACCTGGCACTAACTATGGCTACACCTTC. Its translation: CASSPGTNYGYTF.

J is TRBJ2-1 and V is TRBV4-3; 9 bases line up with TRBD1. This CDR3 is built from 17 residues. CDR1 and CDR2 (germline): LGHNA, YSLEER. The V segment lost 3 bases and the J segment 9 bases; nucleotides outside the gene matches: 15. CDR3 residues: CASSQALQGAGLVEQFF. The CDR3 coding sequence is TGCGCCAGCAGCCAGGCGTTACAGGGGGCTGGATTGGTTGAGCAGTTCTTC.

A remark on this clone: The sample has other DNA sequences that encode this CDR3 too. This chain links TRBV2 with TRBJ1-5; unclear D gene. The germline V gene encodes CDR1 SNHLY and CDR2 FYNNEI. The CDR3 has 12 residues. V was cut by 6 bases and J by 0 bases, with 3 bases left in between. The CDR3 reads CASRYSNQPQHF. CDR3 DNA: TGTGCCAGCAGGTATAGCAATCAGCCCCAGCATTTT.

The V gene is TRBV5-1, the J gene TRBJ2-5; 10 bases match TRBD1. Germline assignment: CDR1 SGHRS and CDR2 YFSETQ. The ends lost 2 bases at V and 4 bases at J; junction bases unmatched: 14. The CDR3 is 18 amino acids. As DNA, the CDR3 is TGCGCCAGCAGCTTACAGACAGGGGGCTTTTTCGGAGGAGAGACCCAGTACTTC. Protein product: CASSLQTGGFFGGETQYF.

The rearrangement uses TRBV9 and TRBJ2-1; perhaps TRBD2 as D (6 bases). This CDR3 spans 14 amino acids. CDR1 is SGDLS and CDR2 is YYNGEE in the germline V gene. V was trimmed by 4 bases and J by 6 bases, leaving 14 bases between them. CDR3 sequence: CASSRDSTTNEQFF. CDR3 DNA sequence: TGTGCCAGCAGCCGGGACTCCACAACCAATGAGCAGTTCTTC.

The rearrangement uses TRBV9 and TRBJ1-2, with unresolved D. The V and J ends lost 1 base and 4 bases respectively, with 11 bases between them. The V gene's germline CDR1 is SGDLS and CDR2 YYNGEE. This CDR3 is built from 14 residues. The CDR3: CASSVPDVAYGYTF. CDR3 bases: TGTGCCAGCAGCGTACCGGATGTGGCCTATGGCTACACCTTC.

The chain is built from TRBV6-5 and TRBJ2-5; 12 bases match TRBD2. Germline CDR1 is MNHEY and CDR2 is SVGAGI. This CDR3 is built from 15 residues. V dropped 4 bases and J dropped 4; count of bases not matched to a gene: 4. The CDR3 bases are TGTGCCAGCAGTTCGACTAGCGGGGGCCGAGAGACCCAGTACTTC. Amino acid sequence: CASSSTSGGRETQYF.

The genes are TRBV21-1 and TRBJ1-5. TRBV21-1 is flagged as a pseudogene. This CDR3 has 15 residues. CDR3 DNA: TGTGCCAGCAAGACGGGCAGGGCCGGGGATCAGCCCCAGCATTTT. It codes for CASKTGRAGDQPQHF.

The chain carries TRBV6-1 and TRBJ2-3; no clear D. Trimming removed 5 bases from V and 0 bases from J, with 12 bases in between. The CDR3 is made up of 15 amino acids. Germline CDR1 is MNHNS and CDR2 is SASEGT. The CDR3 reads CASSRIVSSTDTQYF. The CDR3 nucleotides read TGTGCCAGCAGTCGGATAGTTTCTAGCACAGATACGCAGTATTTT.

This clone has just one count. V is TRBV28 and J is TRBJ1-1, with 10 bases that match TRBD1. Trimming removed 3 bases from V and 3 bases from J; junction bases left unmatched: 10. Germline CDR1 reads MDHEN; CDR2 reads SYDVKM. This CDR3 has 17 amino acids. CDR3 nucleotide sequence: TGTGCCAGCAGTTTCCTCGCCCAAGGACAGGGGGACACTGAAGCTTTCTTT. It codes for CASSFLAQGQGDTEAFF.

The CDR3 loop is CASSLDDRNTEAFF. CDR3 DNA sequence: TGTGCCAGCAGCTTAGACGACAGAAACACTGAAGCTTTCTTT. The chain links TRBV7-2 to TRBJ1-1; a weak D match, TRBD1 (5 bases). Trimming cost V 1 base and J 2 bases, with 8 bases left between them. The CDR3 is 14 residues long. CDR1 and CDR2 (germline): SGHTA, FQGNSA.

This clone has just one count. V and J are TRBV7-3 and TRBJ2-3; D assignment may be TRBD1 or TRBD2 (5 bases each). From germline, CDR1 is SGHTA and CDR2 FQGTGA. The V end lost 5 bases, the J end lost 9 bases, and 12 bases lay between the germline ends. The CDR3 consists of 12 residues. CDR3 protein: CASSPRGETQYF. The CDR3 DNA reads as TGTGCCAGCAGCCCCCGAGGGGAGACGCAGTATTTT.

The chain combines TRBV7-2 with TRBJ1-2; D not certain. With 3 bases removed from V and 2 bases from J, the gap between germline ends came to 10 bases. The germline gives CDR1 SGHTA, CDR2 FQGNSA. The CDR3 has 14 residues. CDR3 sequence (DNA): TGTGCCAGCAGCTTTTTCTGGCTAAACTATGGCTACACCTTC. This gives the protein CASSFFWLNYGYTF.

CDR3 sequence: CASSFSLLTNYGYTF. The CDR3 region has the DNA TGTGCCAGCAGCTTTTCGCTGCTTACTAACTATGGCTACACCTTC. This chain links TRBV7-9 with TRBJ1-2; D ambiguous. V was shortened by 3 bases and J by 0 bases, with 11 bases between the two germline ends. The CDR3 covers 15 residues. Per the germline V gene, CDR1 is SEHNR and CDR2 is FQNEAQ (reference sequence).

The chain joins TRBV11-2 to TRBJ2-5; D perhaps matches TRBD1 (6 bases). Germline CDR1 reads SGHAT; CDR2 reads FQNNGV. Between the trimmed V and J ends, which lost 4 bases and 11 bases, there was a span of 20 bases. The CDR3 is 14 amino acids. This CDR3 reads CASSSNTGPPSQYF. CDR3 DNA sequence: TGTGCCAGCAGCTCAAATACAGGGCCTCCATCTCAGTACTTC.

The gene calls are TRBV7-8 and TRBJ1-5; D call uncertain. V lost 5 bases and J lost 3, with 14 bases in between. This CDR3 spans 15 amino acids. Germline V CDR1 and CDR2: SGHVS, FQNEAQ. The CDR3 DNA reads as TGTGCCAGCAGCCCCCGCATCAGCGTCAATCAGCCCCAGCATTTT. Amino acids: CASSPRISVNQPQHF.

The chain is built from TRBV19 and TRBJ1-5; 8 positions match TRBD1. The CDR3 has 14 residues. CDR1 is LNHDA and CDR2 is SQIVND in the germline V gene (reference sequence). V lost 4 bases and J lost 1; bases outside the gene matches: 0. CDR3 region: CASSNRGSNQPQHF. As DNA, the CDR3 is TGTGCCAGTAGTAACAGGGGGAGCAATCAGCCCCAGCATTTT.

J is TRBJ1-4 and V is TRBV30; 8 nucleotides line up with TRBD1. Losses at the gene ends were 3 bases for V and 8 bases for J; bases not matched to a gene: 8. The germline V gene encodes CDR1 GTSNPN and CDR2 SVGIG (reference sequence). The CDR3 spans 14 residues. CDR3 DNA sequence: TGTGCCTGGAGGGAACCAGGGGGCCGGGAAAAACTGTTTTTT. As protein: CAWREPGGREKLFF.

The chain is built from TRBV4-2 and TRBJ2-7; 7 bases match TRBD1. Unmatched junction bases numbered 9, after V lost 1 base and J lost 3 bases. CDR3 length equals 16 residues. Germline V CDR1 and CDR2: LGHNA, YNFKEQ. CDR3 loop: CASSQGRQGLNYEQYF. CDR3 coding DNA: TGTGCCAGCAGCCAAGGTCGACAGGGCTTGAACTACGAGCAGTACTTC.

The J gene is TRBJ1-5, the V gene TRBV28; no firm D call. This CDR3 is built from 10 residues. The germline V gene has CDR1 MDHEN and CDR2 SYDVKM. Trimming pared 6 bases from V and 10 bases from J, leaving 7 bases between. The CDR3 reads CASSPLPQHF. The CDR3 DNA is TGTGCCAGCAGCCCCTTACCCCAGCATTTT. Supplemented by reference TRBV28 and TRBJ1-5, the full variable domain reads DVKVTQSSRYLVKRTGEKVFLECVQDMDHENMFWYRQDPGLGLRLIYFSYDVKMKEKGDIPEGYSVSREKKERFSLILESASTNQTSMYLCASSPLPQHFGDGTRLSIL.

The CDR3 DNA sequence: TGTGCCAGCAGCCAAGAAGGGACAAGTAATAATGAAAAACTGTTTTTT. Protein product: CASSQEGTSNNEKLFF. The chain recombines TRBV4-2 with TRBJ1-4, with D possibly matching TRBD1 (6 bases). The CDR3 runs 16 residues. V was trimmed by 0 bases and J by 4 bases, leaving 12 bases between them. Germline-derived CDR1 and CDR2 are LGHNA and YNFKEQ.

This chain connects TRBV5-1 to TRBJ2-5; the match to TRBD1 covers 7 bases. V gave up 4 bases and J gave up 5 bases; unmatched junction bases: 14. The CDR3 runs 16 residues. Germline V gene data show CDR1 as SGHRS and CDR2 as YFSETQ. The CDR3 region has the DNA TGCGCCAGCAGCGCGACAGGGTCTTGGACGGGCGAGACCCAGTACTTC. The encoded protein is CASSATGSWTGETQYF.

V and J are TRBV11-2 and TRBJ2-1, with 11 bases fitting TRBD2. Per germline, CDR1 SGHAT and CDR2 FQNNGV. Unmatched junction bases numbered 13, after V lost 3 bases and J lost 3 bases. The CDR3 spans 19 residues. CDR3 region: CASSFSLAGGGPLYNEQFF. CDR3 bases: TGTGCCAGCAGCTTTAGTCTAGCGGGAGGCGGCCCCCTCTACAATGAGCAGTTCTTC.